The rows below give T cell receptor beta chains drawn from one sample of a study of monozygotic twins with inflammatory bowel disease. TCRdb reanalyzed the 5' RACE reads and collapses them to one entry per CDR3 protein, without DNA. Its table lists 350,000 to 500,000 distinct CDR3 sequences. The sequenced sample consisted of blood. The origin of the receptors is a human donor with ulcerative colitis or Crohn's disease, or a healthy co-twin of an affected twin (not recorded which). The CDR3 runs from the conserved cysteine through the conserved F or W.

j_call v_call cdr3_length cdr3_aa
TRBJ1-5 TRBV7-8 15 CASSFDQGTGQPQHF
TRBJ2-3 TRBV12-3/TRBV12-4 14 CASYQQGASDTQYF
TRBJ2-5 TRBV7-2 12 CASNFREETQYF
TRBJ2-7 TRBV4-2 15 CASSQLTSGGLKQYF
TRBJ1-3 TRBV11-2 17 CASRPGTGGYSGNTIYF
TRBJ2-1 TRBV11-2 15 CASRYGTGNNNEQFF
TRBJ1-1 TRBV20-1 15 CSARDGLLMNTEAFF
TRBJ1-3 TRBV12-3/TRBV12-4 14 CASSLALGGNTIYF
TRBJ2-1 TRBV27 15 CASSPSGAGIGEQFF
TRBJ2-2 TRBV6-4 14 CASSDGLNTGELFF
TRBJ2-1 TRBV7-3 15 CASSLILAGVGEQFF
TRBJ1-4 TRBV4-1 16 CASSHRRGGRGEKLFF
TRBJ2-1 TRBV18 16 CASSPSGRREPTEQFF
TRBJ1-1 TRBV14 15 CASSQNPGMGTEAFF
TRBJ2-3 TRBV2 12 CASRPGTDTQYF
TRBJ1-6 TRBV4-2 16 CASSQDMVWRNSPLHF
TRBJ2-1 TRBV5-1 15 CASSQYTSGGSEQFF
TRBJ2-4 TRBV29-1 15 CSVVEWRLAKNIQYF
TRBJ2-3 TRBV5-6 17 CASSLGGLAFYTDTQYF
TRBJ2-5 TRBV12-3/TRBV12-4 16 CASNLSGSTRQETQYF
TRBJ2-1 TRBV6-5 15 CASSYGSGAPPEQFF
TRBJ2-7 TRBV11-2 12 CASSFWDYEQYF
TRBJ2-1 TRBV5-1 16 CASSLEGGLSYNEQFF
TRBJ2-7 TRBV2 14 CASRGFGPSYEQYF
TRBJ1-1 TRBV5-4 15 CASSPRVRDDTEAFF
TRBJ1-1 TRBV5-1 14 CASRQSGANTEAFF
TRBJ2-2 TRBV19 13 CASGQGLAGELFF
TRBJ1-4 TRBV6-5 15 CASSHGQGQFEKLFF
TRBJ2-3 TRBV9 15 CASSPREGTTDTQYF
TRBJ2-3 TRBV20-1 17 CSARELSPSGLPDTQYF
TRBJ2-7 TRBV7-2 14 CASSPGTANYEQYF
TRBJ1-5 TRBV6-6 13 CASPRGGNQPQHF
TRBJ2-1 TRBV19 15 CASSISGSAYNEQFF
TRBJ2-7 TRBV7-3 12 CASSLGYGEQYF
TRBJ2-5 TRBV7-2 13 CASSPRMVETQYF
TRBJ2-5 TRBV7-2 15 CASSGLAGGQETQYF
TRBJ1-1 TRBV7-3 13 CASRQGLDTEAFF
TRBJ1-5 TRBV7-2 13 CASTLGGRQPQHF
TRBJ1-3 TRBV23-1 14 CASSHKAFGNTIYF
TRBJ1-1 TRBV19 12 CASSMSNTEAFF
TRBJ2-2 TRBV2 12 CASSEDRGELFF
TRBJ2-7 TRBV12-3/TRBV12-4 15 CASRPDRASSYEQYF
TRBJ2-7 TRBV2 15 CASSLTGEGAYQQYF
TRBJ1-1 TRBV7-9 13 CASSLVGQGAAFF
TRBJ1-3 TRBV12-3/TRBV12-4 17 CASSLGYAPSSGNTIYF
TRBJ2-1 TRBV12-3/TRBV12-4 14 CASSRGGVYNEQFF
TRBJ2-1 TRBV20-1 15 CSALFPGLAANEQFF
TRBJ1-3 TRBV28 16 CASSLWDGSSGNTIYF
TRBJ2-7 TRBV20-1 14 CSASGGGIRYEQYF
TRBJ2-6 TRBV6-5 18 CASSYRDRVSSGANVLTF
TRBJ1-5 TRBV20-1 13 CSALPPRGQPQHF
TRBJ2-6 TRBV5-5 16 CASKIREVSGANVLTF
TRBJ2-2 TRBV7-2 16 CASSLQAVRDTGELFF
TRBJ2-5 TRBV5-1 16 CASSLQGTNTQETQYF
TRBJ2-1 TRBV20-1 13 CSARSRGRNEQFF
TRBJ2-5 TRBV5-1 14 CASSLEPTQETQYF
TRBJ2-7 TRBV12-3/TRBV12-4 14 CASSLPGQGSEQYF
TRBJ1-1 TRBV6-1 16 CASSRTGGFMNTEAFF
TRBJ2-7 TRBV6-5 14 CASSYYGSSYEQYF
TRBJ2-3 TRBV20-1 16 CSARDTRGTYTDTQYF